The source of this TCR beta chain is a study of cytomegalovirus exposure and HLA in healthy donors (dated by TCRdb to 2016 to 2017). For the study in its entirety: According to an earlier analysis of 587 of the donors, about 179 million T cells yielded 100 million or so unique TCR beta sequences and approximately 280 Gb of sequence data. Around 320 gigabases of sequencing data and around 87 million unique TCR sequences were included in an early release covering around 650 HLA-typed donors. Of the 300 to 500 genotyped donors, roughly 80% were placed in the genetic ancestry cluster associated with self-reported Caucasian donors. The study aimed to test whether cataloging public T cell receptors could reveal signatures of past pathogen exposure. The T cell repertoires of around 730 subjects were profiled by immunosequencing and related to cytomegalovirus serostatus. A separate validation cohort of over a hundred different subjects was used in addition to the 666-subject first cohort. To predict cytomegalovirus infection status, the study combined high-throughput TCR immunosequencing, statistical association of individual TCRs with disease status, and machine learning. To study patterns of TCR occurrence, a later analysis re-analyzed previously published TCR beta repertoires from 600 to 750 donors and added high-resolution HLA genotyping. In the later analysis, no new phenotypic data were used to find candidate immune exposures; instead, reliance was placed on TCR beta sequences and their occurrence across donors. In an earlier analysis of 587 of the donors, high-throughput TCR beta sequencing was used to judge whether each TCR beta V gene segment behaved as functional or pseudogenic. Alongside the repertoire data, information on donor age, sex, ethnicity and CMV serostatus was compiled. A later genetic analysis used genome-wide SNP genotypes for about 55% of the 666 donors, treating that subset as a discovery cohort. Every repertoire in the discovery cohort had been generated on one and the same sequencing platform. Class I and class II HLA loci were covered by the typing at four-digit resolution. The number of donors typed differed by locus, with roughly 629-640 for A, B, C, DRB1 and DQB1, more than 500 for DQA1, nearly 610 for DPA1, and some 440 for DPB1. Four to six DR-DQ haplotypes were handled as single units for association and clustering, since linkage in the cohort was strong. Among 300 to 450 genotyped donors of the cohort, an average of about 240,000 unique TCR beta nucleotide sequences were sequenced per donor, roughly 18% of them non-productive.

Overall study results and their limits: The presence/absence analyses assumed that sequencing depth was roughly uniform across donors, and that assumption may not be true. The only immune exposure information available for the cohort was CMV serostatus. The study gave a list of 150 to 200 TCR beta chains associated with cytomegalovirus. A later genetic analysis reported fewer N-insertions in productive TCRs among donors in an Asian-associated ancestry cluster than the roughly 670-donor mean. Some IMGT-functional V segments, including TRBV6-2 and TRBV6-3, could not be distinguished by the 87-base-pair reads and were therefore excluded. Correlated functional status among segregating V segments might be attributable to linkage disequilibrium, but an unknown experimental factor could not be ruled out. In a later analysis, TCR association rates were found to vary across HLA loci, with the most associated TCRs seen for DRB1 alleles and the fewest for HLA-C alleles. The earlier analysis of 587 of the donors excluded over 15 rarely observed V segments, including chromosome 9 orphons, because counts were too low. Cytomegalovirus status was reported to be diagnosed by the classifier with high specificity and sensitivity in both the original and validation cohorts. According to the authors, the approach could potentially be generalized to other disease states and immunological phenotypes. A further reported finding was that TCR beta sequences accurately predicted the HLA-A and HLA-B alleles for most subjects in the first cohort. A later analysis found that HLA-associated TCR beta chains were more clonally expanded and had lower generation probabilities than equally common non-associated chains. Strong co-occurrence of HLA alleles, especially DR and DQ, made assigning TCR associations to individual alleles difficult. Because some donors lacked HLA typing at each locus, the association tests relied only on the typed subset. A later analysis associated about 16,000 TCR beta sequences with specific HLA alleles at a false discovery rate of 0.05. Most TCR sequences were observed very rarely across donors, whereas some public TCRs were present in many individuals. A later analysis reported that several top co-occurrence clusters appeared linked to parvovirus B19, influenza, CMV and Epstein-Barr virus. In an earlier analysis of more than 450 of the donors, most TCR beta V segments were observed in productive rearrangements about 90% or about 30% of the time, broadly matching IMGT annotations. The cohort was sequenced for TCR beta chains only, and without alpha or paired-chain data the features that could be detected were limited. Three of the identified cytomegalovirus-associated TCR beta chains were confirmed in vitro to be specific for cytomegalovirus antigens. Most CMV-associated TCR beta chains appeared to be HLA-restricted in a later analysis, and the HLA associations seemed to be driven largely by CMV exposure. A cluster of highly shared sequence variants was judged likely to represent a technical artifact of the sequencing pipeline. V-gene and J-gene trimming of TCR beta chains was associated with a missense DCLRE1C variant in a later genetic analysis, and the association was replicated in an independent cohort.

With respect to this clone: The antigen it binds to is not known. No base-level quality is on record; no much larger clone is a single base apart.

The germline V gene gives CDR1 as SGHTA and CDR2 as FQGNSA. The CDR3 has 14 amino acids, counting the end cysteine and phenylalanine. The retained sequence is limited to the CDR3, 42 bases, with the frame set at the first base. Trimming takes 2 bases from V and 3 bases from J, and the germline ends sit 10 bases apart. The cohort comprised fewer than 750 healthy bone marrow donors. At the time of sampling, every cohort member was nominally healthy, though immune exposures that went unrecorded were likely present. The donor was CMV seronegative and was included in the group of 352 seronegative cohort members. Every donor gave a peripheral blood sample, and the peripheral blood mononuclear cells from that sample were used for TCR beta sequencing. The Qiagen DNeasy Blood Extraction Kit was used to extract genomic DNA from the blood cell samples. Libraries were made using the immunoSEQ multiplex PCR assay. For the multiplex PCR, a mixture combining 60 forward primers for TCR Vbeta segments and 13 reverse primers for TCR Jbeta segments was used. Amplification of the CDR3 region of rearranged TCR beta genes was performed with a multiplex PCR assay on genomic DNA. On the Illumina HiSeq System, the amplified TCR beta libraries were sequenced as 87-base-pair reads. The paper's data handling went like this. In a later analysis, some 80 million unique TCR beta chains were counted across the roughly 610 repertoires, and roughly 11 million of these chains were shared by at least two donors. Raw reads were error-corrected and collapsed into unique sequences by a nearest-neighbor algorithm in which closely related sequences were merged to remove PCR and sequencing errors. Alignment of CDR3 sequences to IMGT reference sequences was used to assign V, D and J gene segments. For a sequence to be retained, a match of at least six nucleotides was required to both a V gene segment and a J gene segment. Rearrangements were called productive when the CDR3 lacked stop codons and stayed in frame with V and J; all others were non-productive. CDR3 was defined by IMGT convention, running from the second conserved V-encoded cysteine to the conserved J-encoded phenylalanine. Sequences without an unambiguous match to a single V gene segment were excluded from the earlier analysis of a few hundred of the donors. An earlier analysis of fewer than 750 of the donors called V segments functional above 56.7% productive rearrangements and segregating when the between-donor standard deviation exceeded 5%. A statistical classification framework was built for diagnosing cytomegalovirus status from the catalog of TCR beta chain sequences. V and J gene assignment, in a later analysis, came from comparing TCR nucleotide sequences with IMGT/GENE-DB human TR gene sequences. The TCRdist pipeline was used in a later analysis to assign CDR3 sequences and most-parsimonious VDJ recombination scenarios. In a later analysis, each TCR beta chain was defined by its CDR3 amino acid sequence together with its V-gene family, and reads without a unique V-gene family were excluded. To address suspected cross-contamination and a sequencing artifact, a later analysis removed a few hundred highly shared, low-generation-probability nucleotide sequences. A later analysis calculated a clonal expansion index for each public chain from normalized within-repertoire ranks of inferred template counts. In a later analysis, generation probabilities were computed using a VDJ recombination model fitted to out-of-frame rearrangements, and the results were checked against IGoR. In a later analysis, TCR-TCR, TCR-HLA and TCR-CMV co-occurrence was scored with hypergeometric tests, and a repertoire-size bias correction was applied to TCR pairs. A later analysis estimated false discovery rates by permuting HLA or CMV assignments 20 times. In a later analysis, co-occurring TCRs were grouped with DBSCAN, and TCRdist sequence similarity was added when clustering was performed within HLA-allele-positive subsets. Repertoires with fewer than 30,000 or more than 120,000 public chains were left out of co-occurrence clustering, as were four to six repertoires with anomalous nucleotide sharing. The source is immuneACCESS, and TCRdb retained only in-frame sequences with V and J called. Part of the clones is not carried over; for the studies checked, unresolved V genes explain less than half of this, and the remainder is unexplained. V and J calls and clone size are those listed in that table; D and trimming were worked out from the DNA. Across this sample there are 120,000 or so clones, with roughly four fifths seen only once. The ten biggest clones cover about 1.8% of the sample.

Here the chain combines TRBV7-2 and TRBJ1-1; the D gene identity is not certain. This sequence was found in a man between 35 and 55 years old in good health and CMV-seronegative. The sample comprised PBMCs. The CDR3: CASSLLLEHTEAFF. The nucleotide sequence reads as follows: TGTGCCAGCAGCTTACTGTTGGAGCACACTGAAGCTTTCTTT.